The clone carrying this TCR beta chain was detected a few times. The antigen is not known. Other DNA sequences in this specimen translate into the identical CDR3. The data belong to a study of T cell responses to AZD1222 COVID-19 vaccine. Study-wide findings and caveats: Dominant at 160-218 and 743-854, vaccine-associated CD4 TCRs also spanned spike. Increases in Spike-specific TCR breadth and depth were seen after two AZD1222 doses. Most donors were white British, females outnumbered males, and clonal diversity was possibly underestimated.

Using immunoSEQ multiplex PCR, the repertoire was profiled, and TCRdb retains in-frame clones only, with some absent. The sample includes some 140,000 clones, 86% of them seen just once. The clonotype was recovered from an adult in good health. The sequenced sample was peripheral blood, obtained on day 0 of MenACWY control vaccination.

The CDR3: CASSPGQGGYGYTF. The CDR3 DNA sequence: TGTGCCAGCAGTCCGGGACAGGGTGGCTATGGCTACACCTTC. This chain connects TRBV19 to TRBJ1-2; the match to TRBD1 covers 9 bases. The J segment lost 4 bases and the V segment lost 9 bases, leaving 9 bases of the junction unmatched. The CDR3 is made up of 14 amino acids. CDR1 LNHDA and CDR2 SQIVND come from the germline V gene (reference sequence).